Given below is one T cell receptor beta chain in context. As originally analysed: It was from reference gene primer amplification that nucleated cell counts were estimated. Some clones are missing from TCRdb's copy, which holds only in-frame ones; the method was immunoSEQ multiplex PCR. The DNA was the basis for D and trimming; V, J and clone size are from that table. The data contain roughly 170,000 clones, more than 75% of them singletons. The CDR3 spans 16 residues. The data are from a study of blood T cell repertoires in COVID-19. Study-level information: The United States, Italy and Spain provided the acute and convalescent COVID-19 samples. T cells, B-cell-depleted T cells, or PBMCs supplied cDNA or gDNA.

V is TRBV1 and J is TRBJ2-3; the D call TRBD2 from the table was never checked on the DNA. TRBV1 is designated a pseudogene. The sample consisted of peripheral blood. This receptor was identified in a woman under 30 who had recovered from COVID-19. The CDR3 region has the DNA TGCACCAGCAGCCAATGGGACTTAATGGGCCCAGATACGCAGTATTTT. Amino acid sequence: CTSSQWDLMGPDTQYF.